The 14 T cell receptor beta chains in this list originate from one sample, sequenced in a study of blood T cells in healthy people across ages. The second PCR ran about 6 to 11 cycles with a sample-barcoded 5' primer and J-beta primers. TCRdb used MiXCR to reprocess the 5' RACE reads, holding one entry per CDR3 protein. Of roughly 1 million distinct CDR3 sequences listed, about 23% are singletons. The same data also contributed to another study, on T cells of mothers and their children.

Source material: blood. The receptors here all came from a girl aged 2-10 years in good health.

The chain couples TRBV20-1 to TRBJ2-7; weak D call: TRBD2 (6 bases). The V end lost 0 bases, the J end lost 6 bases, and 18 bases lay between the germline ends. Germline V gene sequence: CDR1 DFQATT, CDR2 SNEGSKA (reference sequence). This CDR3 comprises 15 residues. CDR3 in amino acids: CSARDTGTVVGEQYF. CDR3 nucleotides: TGCAGTGCTAGAGATACCGGGACTGTAGTGGGCGAGCAGTACTTC.

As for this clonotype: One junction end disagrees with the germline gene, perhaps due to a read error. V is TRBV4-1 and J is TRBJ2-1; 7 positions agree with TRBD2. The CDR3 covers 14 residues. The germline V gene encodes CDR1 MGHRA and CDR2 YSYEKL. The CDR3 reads CASSGGRGYNEQLF. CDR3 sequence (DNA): TGCGCCAGCAGCGGGGGGAGGGGTTACAATGAGCAGCTCTTC.

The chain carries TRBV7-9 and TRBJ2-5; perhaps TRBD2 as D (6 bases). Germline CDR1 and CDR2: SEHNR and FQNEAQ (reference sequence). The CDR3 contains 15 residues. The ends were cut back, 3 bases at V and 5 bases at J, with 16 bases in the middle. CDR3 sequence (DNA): TGTGCCAGCAGCTTTAATCTGGCGGGGACGGAGACCCAGTACTTC. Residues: CASSFNLAGTETQYF.

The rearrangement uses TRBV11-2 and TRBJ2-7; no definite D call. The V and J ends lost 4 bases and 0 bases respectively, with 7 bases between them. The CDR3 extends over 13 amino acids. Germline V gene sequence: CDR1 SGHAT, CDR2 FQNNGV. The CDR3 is CASSWSSSYEQYF. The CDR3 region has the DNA TGTGCCAGCAGCTGGAGTAGCTCCTACGAGCAGTACTTC.

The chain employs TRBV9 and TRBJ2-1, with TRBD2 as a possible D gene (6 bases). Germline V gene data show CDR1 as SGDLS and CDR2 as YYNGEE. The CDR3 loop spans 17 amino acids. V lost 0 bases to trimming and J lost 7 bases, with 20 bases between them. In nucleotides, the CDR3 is TGTGCCAGCAGCGTAGTGGGCGGGGTCGGCCATGAGAATGAGCAGTTCTTC. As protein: CASSVVGGVGHENEQFF.

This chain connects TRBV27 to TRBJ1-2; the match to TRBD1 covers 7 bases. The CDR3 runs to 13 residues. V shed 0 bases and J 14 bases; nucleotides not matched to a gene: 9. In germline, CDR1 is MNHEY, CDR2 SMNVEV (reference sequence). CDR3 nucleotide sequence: TGTGCCAGCAGTTTATCTAAGGGGGCAGATTATACCTTC. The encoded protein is CASSLSKGADYTF.

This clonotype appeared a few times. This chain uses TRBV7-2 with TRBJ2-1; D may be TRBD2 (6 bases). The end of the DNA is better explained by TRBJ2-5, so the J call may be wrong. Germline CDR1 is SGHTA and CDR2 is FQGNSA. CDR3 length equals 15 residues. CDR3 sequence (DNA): TGTGCCAGCAGCTTCCCTCGGGCGGGGCTAGAGACCCAGTACTTC. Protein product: CASSFPRAGLETQYF.

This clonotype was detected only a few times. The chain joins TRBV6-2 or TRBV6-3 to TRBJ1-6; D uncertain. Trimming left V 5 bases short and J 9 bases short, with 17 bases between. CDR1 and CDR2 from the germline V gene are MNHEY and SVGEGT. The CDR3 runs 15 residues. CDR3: CASSHITAAGSPLHF. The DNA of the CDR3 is TGTGCCAGCAGTCACATTACAGCGGCGGGTTCACCCCTCCACTTT.

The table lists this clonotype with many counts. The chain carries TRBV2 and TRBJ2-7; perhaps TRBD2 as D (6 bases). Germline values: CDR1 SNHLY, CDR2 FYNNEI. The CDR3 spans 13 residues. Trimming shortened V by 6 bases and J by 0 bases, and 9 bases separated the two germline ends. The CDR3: CASRAGSSYEQYF. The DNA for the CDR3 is TGTGCCAGCAGGGCCGGGAGCTCCTACGAGCAGTACTTC.

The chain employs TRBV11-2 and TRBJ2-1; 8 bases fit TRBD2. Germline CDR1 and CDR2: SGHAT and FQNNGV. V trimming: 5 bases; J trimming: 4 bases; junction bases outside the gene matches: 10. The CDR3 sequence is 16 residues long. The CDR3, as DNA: TGTGCCAGCAGCCATGTCCGGGGGGGCCAATACAATGAGCAGTTCTTC. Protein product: CASSHVRGGQYNEQFF. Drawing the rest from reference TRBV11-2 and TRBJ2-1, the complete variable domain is EAGVAQSPRYKIIEKRQSVAFWCNPISGHATLYWYQQILGQGPKLLIQFQNNGVVDDSQLPKDRFSAERLKGVDSTLKIQPAKLEDSAVYLCASSHVRGGQYNEQFFGPGTRLTVL.

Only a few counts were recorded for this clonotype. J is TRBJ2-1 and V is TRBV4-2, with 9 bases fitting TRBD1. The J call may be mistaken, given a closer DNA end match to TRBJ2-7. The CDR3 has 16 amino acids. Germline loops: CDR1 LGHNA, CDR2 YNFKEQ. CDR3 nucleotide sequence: TGTGCCAGCAGCCAAGATTTAGGGACAGGGACGTACGAGCAGTACTTC. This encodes CASSQDLGTGTYEQYF.

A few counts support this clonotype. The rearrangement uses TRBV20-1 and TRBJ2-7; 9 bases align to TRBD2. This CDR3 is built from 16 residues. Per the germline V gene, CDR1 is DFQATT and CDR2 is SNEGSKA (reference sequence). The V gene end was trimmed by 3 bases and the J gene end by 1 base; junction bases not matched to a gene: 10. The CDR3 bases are TGCAGTGCTAGTTCACTAGCGGGTGAACCTTCCTACGAGCAGTACTTC. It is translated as CSASSLAGEPSYEQYF.

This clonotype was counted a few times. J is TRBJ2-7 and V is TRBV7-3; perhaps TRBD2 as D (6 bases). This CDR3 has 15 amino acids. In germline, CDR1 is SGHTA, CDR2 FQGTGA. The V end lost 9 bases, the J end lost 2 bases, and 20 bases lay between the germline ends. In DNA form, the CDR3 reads TGTGCCAGTAGTTCGGGGCGGGGTTCTACCTACGAGCAGTACTTC. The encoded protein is CASSSGRGSTYEQYF.

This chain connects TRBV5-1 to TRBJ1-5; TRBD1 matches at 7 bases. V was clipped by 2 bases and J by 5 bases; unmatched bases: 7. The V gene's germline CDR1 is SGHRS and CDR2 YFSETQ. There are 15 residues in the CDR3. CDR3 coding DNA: TGCGCCAGCAGCTTACAGGGGCAGCGAGATCAGCCCCAGCATTTT. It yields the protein CASSLQGQRDQPQHF.